These 19 T cell receptor beta chains came from one sample sequenced in a study of regulatory T cells in long-lasting Graves disease. Stated time point: newly diagnosed GD, antithyroid drugs for less than 3 months. Researchers made the TCR library from RNA that was extracted from PBMCs. Combining iRepertoire HTBI primers with Arm-PCR of CDR3 regions, the authors built TCR beta libraries. One entry per CDR3 protein, called by TCRdb with MiXCR from the multiplex PCR reads. The data show roughly 360,000 distinct CDR3 sequences, 12% seen once. The same sample was also studied in work on T cells in Graves' hyperthyroidism and ophthalmopathy.

The specimen was peripheral blood mononuclear cells (PBMCs), collected at new diagnosis, from a patient treated with antithyroid drugs. The receptors were sampled from a woman aged 18-29 years with Graves disease.

The V call is TRBV12-3 or TRBV12-4, the J call TRBJ2-3, with 8 bases lining up with TRBD2. The CDR3 runs to 17 residues. V shed 7 bases, J shed 0 bases, and the junction held 12 bases outside the gene matches. This chain's CDR3 is CASTRTLAVISTDTQYF. CDR3 sequence (DNA): TGTGCCAGCACGCGGACACTAGCGGTAATTAGCACAGATACGCAGTATTTT.

Concerning this clonotype: A much larger clone is a single base away; this may be a read error. The V and J genes are TRBV7-8 and TRBJ2-1; no firm D call. The CDR3 length is 12 residues. Germline V gene data show CDR1 as SGHVS and CDR2 as FQNEAQ. In DNA form, the CDR3 reads TGTGCCAGCAGCATAAGACTCAATGAGAAGTTCTTC. Amino acid sequence: CASSIRLNEKFF.

This clonotype was seen a handful of times. A much more abundant neighbour one base away suggests this may be a read error. The chain employs TRBV7-8 and TRBJ2-3; D gene ambiguous. The CDR3 runs to 13 residues. Germline CDR1 is SGHVS and CDR2 is FQNEAQ. CDR3 sequence: CASSFGFTDTRYF. The CDR3 DNA sequence: TGTGCCAGCAGCTTCGGATTCACAGATACGCGGTATTTT.

The chain combines TRBV4-3 with TRBJ1-4; D gene uncertain. The CDR3 spans 15 residues. The germline V gene has CDR1 LGHNA and CDR2 YSLEER. V shed 0 bases and J shed 0 bases, with 5 bases lying between them. The CDR3 nucleotides read TGCGCCAGCAGCCAAGATGAGGCAACTAATGAAAAACTGTTTTTT. This encodes CASSQDEATNEKLFF.

This clonotype was seen many times. The V and J genes are TRBV7-2 and TRBJ1-3; D gene uncertain. Germline CDR1 reads SGHTA; CDR2 reads FQGNSA. There are 14 residues in the CDR3. Trimming shortened V by 5 bases and J by 3 bases, and 11 bases separated the two germline ends. DNA for the CDR3: TGTGCCAGCAGCCTGACAAGGAATGGAAACACCATATATTTT. It specifies CASSLTRNGNTIYF.

The V gene is TRBV2, the J gene TRBJ2-5; 11 positions match TRBD1. Germline trimming cut 3 bases from V and 5 bases from J; bases unmatched to any gene: 5. Germline V gene data show CDR1 as SNHLY and CDR2 as FYNNEI. The CDR3 contains 15 residues. CDR3 sequence reads: CASSDRTGGQETQYF. In DNA form, the CDR3 reads TGTGCCAGCAGTGACCGGACAGGGGGCCAGGAGACCCAGTACTTC. The full variable domain, in which reference TRBV2 and TRBJ2-5 provide the parts outside the CDR3, is EPEVTQTPSHQVTQMGQEVILRCVPISNHLYFYWYRQILGQKVEFLVSFYNNEISEKSEIFDDQFSVERPDGSNFTLKIRSTKLEDSAMYFCASSDRTGGQETQYFGPGTRLLVL.

There are many counts of this clonotype. The CDR3 region is CASSFDSLATNEKLFF. CDR3 bases: TGTGCCAGCAGCTTCGACAGCCTGGCAACTAATGAAAAACTGTTTTTT. The J gene is TRBJ1-4, the V gene TRBV7-2, with D possibly matching TRBD1 (5 bases). CDR3 length: 16 residues. Germline V lookup: CDR1 SGHTA, CDR2 FQGNSA. Trimming removed 3 bases at V and 0 bases at J, with 11 bases between.

In its sample, this clonotype was seen many times. This chain joins TRBV28 and TRBJ2-3; D ambiguous. Trimming removed 2 bases from V and 7 bases from J, with 10 bases in between. Germline-derived CDR1 and CDR2 are MDHEN and SYDVKM. The CDR3 has 13 amino acids. CDR3 in amino acids: CASSLTPPYTQYF. The CDR3 coding sequence is TGTGCCAGCAGTTTAACCCCGCCATATACGCAGTATTTT. The full variable domain, completed using reference TRBV28 and TRBJ2-3, is DVKVTQSSRYLVKRTGEKVFLECVQDMDHENMFWYRQDPGLGLRLIYFSYDVKMKEKGDIPEGYSVSREKKERFSLILESASTNQTSMYLCASSLTPPYTQYFGPGTRLTVL.

This clonotype was picked up a small number of times. The rearrangement links TRBV3-1 to TRBJ2-1; 8 bases are a match to TRBD2. The ends lost 2 bases at V and 3 bases at J; junction bases unmatched: 9. The CDR3 covers 17 residues. Germline CDR1 and CDR2: LGHDT and YNNKEL (reference sequence). DNA of the CDR3: TGTGCCAGCAGCCAAATGGGCGGGAGGAGTTACTACAATGAGCAGTTCTTC. Amino acids: CASSQMGGRSYYNEQFF.

This clonotype was found a few times. The chain has TRBV20-1 and TRBJ1-5, with D uncertain. V was clipped by 4 bases and J by 3 bases, with 10 bases between them. CDR3 length: 13 amino acids. Looked up from germline, CDR1 is DFQATT and CDR2 is SNEGSKA (reference sequence). CDR3 sequence reads: CSANRASNQPQHF. The CDR3 DNA follows: TGCAGTGCTAACCGGGCCTCCAATCAGCCCCAGCATTTT.

There are a few counts of this clonotype. The chain recombines TRBV7-2 with TRBJ2-5; TRBD2 matches 11 bases. The J segment lost 5 bases and the V segment lost 6 bases, leaving 20 bases of the junction unmatched. Germline V gives CDR1 SGHTA, CDR2 FQGNSA. CDR3 size: 19 residues. As DNA, the CDR3 is TGTGCCAGCAGATCTCCCGAGGGGGGTCTAGCGGGAGGTAGTGAGACCCAGTACTTC. This sequence encodes CASRSPEGGLAGGSETQYF.

Many counts were recorded for this clonotype. The gene calls are TRBV20-1 and TRBJ1-5; 7 positions match TRBD1. V lost 5 bases and J lost 2; bases outside the gene matches: 6. The CDR3 runs to 14 residues. The germline V gene encodes CDR1 DFQATT and CDR2 SNEGSKA (reference sequence). The CDR3 DNA follows: TGCAGTGCTCTGACAGGGAGCGGCAATCAGCCCCAGCATTTT. This gives the protein CSALTGSGNQPQHF.

This clonotype was counted at least ten times. The chain uses TRBV5-5 and TRBJ1-5, with D perhaps TRBD1 (5 bases). The CDR3 loop spans 16 amino acids. V lost 4 bases and J 6 bases, leaving 20 bases between the germline ends. The germline gives CDR1 SGHKS, CDR2 YYEKEE (reference sequence). As DNA, the CDR3 is TGTGCCAGCAGCCAAACATTCAGGGAGGCAGGTCAGCCCCAGCATTTT. Its protein is CASSQTFREAGQPQHF.

This clonotype was detected ten times or more. The rearrangement joins TRBV12-3 or TRBV12-4 to TRBJ2-1, with D perhaps TRBD2 (5 bases). Between the trimmed V and J ends, which lost 6 bases and 7 bases, there was a span of 22 bases. The CDR3 covers 16 residues. Here the CDR3 reads CASRFGDYAGPNEQFF. CDR3 coding DNA: TGTGCCAGCAGGTTCGGAGACTACGCAGGACCAAATGAGCAGTTCTTC.

Concerning this clonotype: A read error is possible here, since a much larger clone lies one base away. V usage is TRBV3-1 and J usage is TRBJ2-1; 9 bases line up with TRBD2. This CDR3 region has 13 residues. V lost 4 bases, J lost 12 bases, and 7 bases stayed unmatched. Per germline, CDR1 LGHDT and CDR2 YNNKEL (reference sequence). This CDR3 is CASSLAGARGQFF. The CDR3 DNA sequence: TGTGCCAGCAGCCTAGCGGGAGCACGTGGGCAGTTCTTC.

The genes are TRBV3-1 and TRBJ1-6, with 8 bases identical to TRBD1. Germline V gene lookup returns CDR1 LGHDT and CDR2 YNNKEL (reference sequence). The J segment lost 13 bases and the V segment lost 1 base, leaving 12 bases of the junction unmatched. The CDR3 runs 16 residues. The CDR3 nucleotides are TGTGCCAGCAGCCAAGGGACAGGGTACCGTGGTGGGCCCCTCCACTTT. The encoded protein is CASSQGTGYRGGPLHF.

This sequence joins TRBV7-2 and TRBJ2-3, with 8 nucleotides matching TRBD1. The CDR3 spans 17 residues. With 5 bases clipped from V and 4 bases from J, the junction kept 14 bases outside the gene matches. CDR1 is SGHTA, CDR2 FQGNSA, per germline. The CDR3 DNA sequence: TGTGCCAGCAGCAAAACCGGGACAGGAAGGTGGTCAGATACGCAGTATTTT. It is translated as CASSKTGTGRWSDTQYF.

This chain connects TRBV20-1 to TRBJ2-3; 12 bases line up with TRBD2. CDR1 and CDR2 (germline): DFQATT, SNEGSKA (reference sequence). Trimming cost V 0 bases and J 3 bases; bases outside gene matches: 7. This CDR3 is built from 17 residues. The CDR3: CSARDLAGGDSTDTQYF. CDR3 coding DNA: TGCAGTGCTAGAGATCTAGCGGGAGGGGATTCGACAGATACGCAGTATTTT.

This clonotype was seen many times. This chain connects TRBV6-1 to TRBJ1-5; TRBD1 might be the D (6 bases). There are 14 residues in the CDR3. The germline CDR1 and CDR2 sequences are MNHNS and SASEGT. Trimming pared 6 bases from V and 2 bases from J, leaving 11 bases between. CDR3 in amino acids: CASREGGGNQPQHF. Written as DNA, the CDR3 is TGTGCCAGCAGAGAGGGGGGTGGCAATCAGCCCCAGCATTTT.